This TCR beta chain emerged from a study of blood T cells in healthy people across ages. Trimming took 5 bases from V and 7 from J, leaving 14 bases between them. The CDR3 contains 13 residues. Germline V gene data show CDR1 as KGHDR and CDR2 as SFDVKD. With a J-beta primer mix and a sample-barcoded 5' primer, a second PCR ran about 7 to 12 cycles. TCRdb re-called the 5' RACE reads with MiXCR, one entry per CDR3 protein. Here the sample spans around 1,500,000 distinct CDR3 sequences, around 39% being singletons. This TCR was sampled from a woman aged 18-29 years in good health. V and J are TRBV24-1 and TRBJ2-7, with D perhaps TRBD2 (7 bases). The sequenced sample consisted of blood. The CDR3, as DNA: TGTGCCACCAGTGTGGCGGGGGACAATGAGCAGTACTTC. Its translation: CATSVAGDNEQYF.